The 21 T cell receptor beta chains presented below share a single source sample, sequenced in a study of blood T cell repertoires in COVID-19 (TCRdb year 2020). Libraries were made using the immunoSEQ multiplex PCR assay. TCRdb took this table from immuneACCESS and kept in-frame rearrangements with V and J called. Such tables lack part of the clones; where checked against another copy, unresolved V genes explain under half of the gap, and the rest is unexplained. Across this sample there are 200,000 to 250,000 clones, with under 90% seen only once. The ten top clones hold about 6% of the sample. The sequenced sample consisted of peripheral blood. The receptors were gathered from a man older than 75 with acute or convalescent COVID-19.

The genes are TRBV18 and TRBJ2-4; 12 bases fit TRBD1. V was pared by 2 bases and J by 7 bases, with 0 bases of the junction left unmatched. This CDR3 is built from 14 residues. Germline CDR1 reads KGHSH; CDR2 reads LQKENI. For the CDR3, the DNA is TGTGCCAGCTCACCAGGGACAGGGGGCAACATTCAGTACTTC. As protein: CASSPGTGGNIQYF.

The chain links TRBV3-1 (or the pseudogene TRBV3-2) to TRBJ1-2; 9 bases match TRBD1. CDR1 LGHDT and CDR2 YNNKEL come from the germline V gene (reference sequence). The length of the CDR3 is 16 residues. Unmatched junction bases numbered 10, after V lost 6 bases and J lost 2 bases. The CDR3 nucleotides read TGTGCCAGCAGTCTGACAGGGGGAAGGAGAAACTATGGCTACACCTTC. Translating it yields CASSLTGGRRNYGYTF.

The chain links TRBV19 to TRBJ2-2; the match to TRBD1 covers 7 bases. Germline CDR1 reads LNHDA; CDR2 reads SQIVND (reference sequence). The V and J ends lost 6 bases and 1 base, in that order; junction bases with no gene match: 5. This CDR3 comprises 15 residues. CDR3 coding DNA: TGTGCCAGTAGGTCCCGACAGGGGAACACCGGGGAGCTGTTTTTT. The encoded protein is CASRSRQGNTGELFF.

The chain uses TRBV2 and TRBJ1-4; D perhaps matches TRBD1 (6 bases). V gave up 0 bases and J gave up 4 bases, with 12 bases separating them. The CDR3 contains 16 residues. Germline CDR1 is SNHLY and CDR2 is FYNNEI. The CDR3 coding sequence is TGTGCCAGCAGTGAAGCGAGGACAGTCAGTAATGAAAAACTGTTTTTT. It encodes CASSEARTVSNEKLFF.

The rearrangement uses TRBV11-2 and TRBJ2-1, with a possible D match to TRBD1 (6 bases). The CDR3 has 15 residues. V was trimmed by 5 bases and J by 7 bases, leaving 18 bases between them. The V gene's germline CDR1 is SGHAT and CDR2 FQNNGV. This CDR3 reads CASSQQGTGWNEQFF. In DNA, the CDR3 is TGTGCCAGCAGCCAGCAGGGGACGGGTTGGAATGAGCAGTTCTTC. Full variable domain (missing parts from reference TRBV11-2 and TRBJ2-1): EAGVAQSPRYKIIEKRQSVAFWCNPISGHATLYWYQQILGQGPKLLIQFQNNGVVDDSQLPKDRFSAERLKGVDSTLKIQPAKLEDSAVYLCASSQQGTGWNEQFFGPGTRLTVL.

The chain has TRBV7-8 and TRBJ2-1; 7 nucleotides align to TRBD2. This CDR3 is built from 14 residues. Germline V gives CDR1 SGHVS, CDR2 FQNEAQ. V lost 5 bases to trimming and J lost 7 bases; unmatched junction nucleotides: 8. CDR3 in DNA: TGTGCCAGCAGCGTCCGGGACTACCGGAATGAGCAGTTCTTC. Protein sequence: CASSVRDYRNEQFF.

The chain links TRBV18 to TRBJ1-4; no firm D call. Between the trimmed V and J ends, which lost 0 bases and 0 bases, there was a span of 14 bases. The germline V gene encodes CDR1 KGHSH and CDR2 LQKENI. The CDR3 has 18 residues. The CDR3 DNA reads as TGTGCCAGCTCACCACCGCCGTCGAGTACAGCAACTAATGAAAAACTGTTTTTT. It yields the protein CASSPPPSSTATNEKLFF.

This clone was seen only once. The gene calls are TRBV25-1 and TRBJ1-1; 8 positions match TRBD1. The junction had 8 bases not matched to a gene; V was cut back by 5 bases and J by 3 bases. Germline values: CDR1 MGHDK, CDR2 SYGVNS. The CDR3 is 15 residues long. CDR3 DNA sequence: TGTGCCAGCAGTCCTCCGACAGGGGTGGACACTGAAGCTTTCTTT. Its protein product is CASSPPTGVDTEAFF.

CDR3 region: CAISESGTGITDTQYF. CDR3 nucleotides: TGTGCCATCAGTGAGTCCGGGACAGGGATCACAGATACGCAGTATTTT. The rearrangement joins TRBV10-3 to TRBJ2-3; 9 nucleotides align to TRBD1. Germline CDR1 is ENHRY and CDR2 is SYGVKD. The V gene end was trimmed by 0 bases and the J gene end by 2 bases; junction bases not matched to a gene: 3. The CDR3 has 16 amino acids.

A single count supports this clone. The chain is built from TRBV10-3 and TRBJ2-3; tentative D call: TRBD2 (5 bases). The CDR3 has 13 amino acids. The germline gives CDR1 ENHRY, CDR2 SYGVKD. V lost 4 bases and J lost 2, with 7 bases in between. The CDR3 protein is CAISGGVTDTQYF. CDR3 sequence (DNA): TGTGCCATCAGTGGGGGAGTCACAGATACGCAGTATTTT.

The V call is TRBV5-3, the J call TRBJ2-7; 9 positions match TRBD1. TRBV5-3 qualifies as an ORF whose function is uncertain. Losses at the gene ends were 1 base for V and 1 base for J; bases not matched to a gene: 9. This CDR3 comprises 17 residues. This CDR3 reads CARSLPRTGEVSYEQYF. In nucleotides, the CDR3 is TGTGCCAGAAGCTTGCCTCGGACAGGGGAGGTTTCCTACGAGCAGTACTTC.

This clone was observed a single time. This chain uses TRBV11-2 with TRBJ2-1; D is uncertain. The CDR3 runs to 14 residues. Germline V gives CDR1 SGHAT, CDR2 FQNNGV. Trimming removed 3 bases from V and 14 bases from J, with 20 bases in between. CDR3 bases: TGTGCCAGCAGCTTCCTAACCGATTTTTATCCCAAGTTCTTC. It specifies CASSFLTDFYPKFF. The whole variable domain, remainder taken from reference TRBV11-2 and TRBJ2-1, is EAGVAQSPRYKIIEKRQSVAFWCNPISGHATLYWYQQILGQGPKLLIQFQNNGVVDDSQLPKDRFSAERLKGVDSTLKIQPAKLEDSAVYLCASSFLTDFYPKFFGPGTRLTVL.

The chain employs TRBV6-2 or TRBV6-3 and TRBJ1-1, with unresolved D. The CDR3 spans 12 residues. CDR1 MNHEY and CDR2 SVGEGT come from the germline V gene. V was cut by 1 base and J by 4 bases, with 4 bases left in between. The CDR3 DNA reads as TGTGCCAGCAGTTACTGGCCCACTGAAGCTTTCTTT. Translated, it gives CASSYWPTEAFF.

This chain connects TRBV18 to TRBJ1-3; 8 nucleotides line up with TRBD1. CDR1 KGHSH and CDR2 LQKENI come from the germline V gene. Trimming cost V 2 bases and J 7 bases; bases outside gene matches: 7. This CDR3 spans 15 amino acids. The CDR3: CASSPGQGAWNTIYF. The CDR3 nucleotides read TGTGCCAGCTCACCAGGACAGGGCGCGTGGAACACCATATATTTT.

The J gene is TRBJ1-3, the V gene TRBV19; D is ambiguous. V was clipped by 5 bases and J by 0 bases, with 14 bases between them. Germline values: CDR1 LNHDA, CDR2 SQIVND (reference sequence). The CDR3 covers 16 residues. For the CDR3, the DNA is TGTGCCAGTAGTGCCGGACTGCGTAGCTCTGGAAACACCATATATTTT. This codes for CASSAGLRSSGNTIYF.

The CDR3: CASSFSGVYEQYV. The CDR3 DNA reads as TGTGCCAGCAGCTTCAGCGGAGTCTACGAGCAGTACGTC. The V gene is TRBV5-4, the J gene TRBJ2-7; D is possibly TRBD2 (5 bases). This CDR3 comprises 13 residues. The germline gives CDR1 SGHNT, CDR2 YYREEE (reference sequence). V was clipped by 2 bases and J by 3 bases, with 9 bases between them.

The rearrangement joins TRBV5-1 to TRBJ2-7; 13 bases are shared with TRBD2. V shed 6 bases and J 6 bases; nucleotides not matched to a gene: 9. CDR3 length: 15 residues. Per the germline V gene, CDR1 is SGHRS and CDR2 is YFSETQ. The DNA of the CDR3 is TGCGCCAGCACCCCGACTAGCGGGAGGCCCGCCGAGCAGTACTTC. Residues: CASTPTSGRPAEQYF.

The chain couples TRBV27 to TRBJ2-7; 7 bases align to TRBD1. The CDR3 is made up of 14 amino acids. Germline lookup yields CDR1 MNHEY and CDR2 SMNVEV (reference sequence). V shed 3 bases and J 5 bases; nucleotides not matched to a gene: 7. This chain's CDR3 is CASSLKGAQNEQYF. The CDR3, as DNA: TGTGCCAGCAGTTTGAAGGGGGCCCAGAACGAGCAGTACTTC.

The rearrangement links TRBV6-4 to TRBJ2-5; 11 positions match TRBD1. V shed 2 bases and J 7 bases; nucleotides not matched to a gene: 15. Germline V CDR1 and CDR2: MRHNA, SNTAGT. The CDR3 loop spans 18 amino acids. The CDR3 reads CASSDQGTGGSPLGTQYF. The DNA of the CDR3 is TGTGCCAGCAGTGACCAAGGGACAGGGGGTAGCCCCTTGGGGACCCAGTACTTC.

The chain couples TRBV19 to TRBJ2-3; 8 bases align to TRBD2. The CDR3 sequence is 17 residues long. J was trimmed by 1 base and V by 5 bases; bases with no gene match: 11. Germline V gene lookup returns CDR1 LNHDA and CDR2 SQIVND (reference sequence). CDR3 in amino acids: CASSVAAGGGGTDTQYF. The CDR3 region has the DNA TGTGCCAGTAGTGTCGCCGCGGGAGGAGGAGGCACAGATACGCAGTATTTT.

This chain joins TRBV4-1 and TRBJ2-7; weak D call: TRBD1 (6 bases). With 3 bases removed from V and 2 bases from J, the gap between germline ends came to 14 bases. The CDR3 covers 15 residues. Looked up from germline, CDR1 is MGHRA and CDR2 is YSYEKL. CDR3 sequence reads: CASSQAPGQTYEQYV. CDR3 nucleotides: TGCGCCAGCAGCCAGGCACCGGGACAAACCTACGAGCAGTACGTC.